Sequencing of this TCR beta chain was carried out in a study of blood T cell repertoires in COVID-19. Study as a whole: Donors in the United States, Italy and Spain gave samples during acute or convalescent COVID-19. In each case, the material was cDNA or gDNA derived from T cells, B-cell-depleted T cells, or PBMCs.

V was clipped by 0 bases and J by 2 bases, with 11 bases between them. This CDR3 is 15 amino acids long. Germline assignment: CDR1 SGHRS and CDR2 YFSETQ. The method was immunoSEQ multiplex PCR; TCRdb's version includes in-frame clones alone and lacks a portion of them. The sample consists of 150,000 to 180,000 clones, about four fifths of them appearing once. The sample consisted of peripheral blood. This receptor was identified in an elderly woman with acute or convalescent COVID-19. The rearrangement uses TRBV5-1 and TRBJ1-2; TRBD1 is a possible D gene (5 bases). The CDR3 sequence is CASSLGGRRNYGYTF. In nucleotides, the CDR3 is TGCGCCAGCAGCTTGGGGGGCAGGCGGAACTATGGCTACACCTTC.